Below, 18 T cell receptor beta chains from the same sample are listed, as sequenced in a study of shared clonotypes between healthy human individuals. Naive CD8 cells comprised CD45RO-negative, CCR7-positively selected cells, excluding terminally differentiated effector memory CD45RA+ cells. The assay was immunoSEQ multiplex PCR, and TCRdb's table has in-frame clones only and misses some. This sample has about 680,000 clones, with 92% found just once. Sequencing was performed on naive CD8+ T cells sorted from blood. These receptors came from a man aged 30 to 45 in good health.

The chain is built from TRBV7-9 and TRBJ1-4, with D unresolved. The germline gives CDR1 SEHNR, CDR2 FQNEAQ (reference sequence). The CDR3 has 15 residues. Trimming cost V 1 base and J 1 base, with 7 bases left between them. CDR3 residues: CASSLGPGTNEKLFF. Written as DNA, the CDR3 is TGTGCCAGCAGCTTAGGCCCGGGAACTAATGAAAAACTGTTTTTT.

J is TRBJ1-2 and V is TRBV7-8, with TRBD1 identical over 8 bases. CDR1 SGHVS and CDR2 FQNEAQ come from the germline V gene. The length of the CDR3 is 14 residues. V gave up 1 base and J gave up 4 bases; unmatched junction bases: 2. CDR3 sequence reads: CASSLGTGSYGYTF. The CDR3 bases are TGTGCCAGCAGCTTAGGGACAGGGTCCTATGGCTACACCTTC.

The chain employs TRBV29-1 and TRBJ2-7, with a possible D match to TRBD2 (6 bases). CDR1 and CDR2 (germline): SQVTM, ANQGSEA. The CDR3 loop spans 12 amino acids. V lost 8 bases and J lost 3, with 14 bases in between. The CDR3 loop is CSRRDDDYEQYF. Here the CDR3 DNA reads TGCAGCAGGCGGGACGATGACTACGAGCAGTACTTC.

The V and J genes are TRBV7-9 and TRBJ2-7; 8 nucleotides match TRBD1. V shed 3 bases, J shed 2 bases, and the junction held 6 bases outside the gene matches. Germline V lookup: CDR1 SEHNR, CDR2 FQNEAQ (reference sequence). This CDR3 comprises 15 residues. CDR3 DNA: TGTGCCAGCAGCTTCAGACAGGGGAAGACCTACGAGCAGTACTTC. Translation gives CASSFRQGKTYEQYF.

The V gene is TRBV28, the J gene TRBJ2-5, with 8 positions matching TRBD1. The ends lost 3 bases at V and 3 bases at J; junction bases unmatched: 6. Germline loops: CDR1 MDHEN, CDR2 SYDVKM. The CDR3 totals 15 residues. The CDR3 DNA reads TGTGCCAGCAGTTTTGGCCAGGGGGCTAAAGAGACCCAGTACTTC. Translation gives CASSFGQGAKETQYF.

The chain joins TRBV5-1 to TRBJ1-2; D possibly corresponds to TRBD1 (5 bases). There are 13 residues in the CDR3. The germline V and J ends were trimmed by 2 bases and 3 bases, with 8 bases remaining between them. CDR1 is SGHRS and CDR2 is YFSETQ in the germline V gene. The CDR3 region has the DNA TGCGCCAGCAGCTTTGGGGGTGACTATGGCTACACCTTC. This encodes CASSFGGDYGYTF.

This rearrangement joins TRBV5-1 to TRBJ2-5; D ambiguous. The V and J ends lost 6 bases and 2 bases respectively, with 11 bases between them. Germline V lookup: CDR1 SGHRS, CDR2 YFSETQ. This CDR3 is built from 13 residues. The CDR3 here is CASTSDLQETQYF. CDR3 bases: TGCGCCAGCACGAGCGACCTACAAGAGACCCAGTACTTC.

The V gene is TRBV7-9, the J gene TRBJ2-5; 7 bases are shared with TRBD2. Germline V gene sequence: CDR1 SEHNR, CDR2 FQNEAQ (reference sequence). The CDR3 has 15 amino acids. V shed 4 bases and J 1 base; nucleotides not matched to a gene: 6. CDR3 region: CASSYRASGQETQYF. CDR3 coding DNA: TGTGCCAGCAGCTATCGGGCTAGCGGCCAAGAGACCCAGTACTTC. Filled out from reference TRBV7-9 and TRBJ2-5, the complete variable domain reads DTGVSQNPRHKITKRGQNVTFRCDPISEHNRLYWYRQTLGQGPEFLTYFQNEAQLEKSRLLSDRFSAERPKGSFSTLEIQRTEQGDSAMYLCASSYRASGQETQYFGPGTRLLVL.

The chain is built from TRBV19 and TRBJ2-1; TRBD1 agrees at 9 bases. Germline CDR1 is LNHDA and CDR2 is SQIVND (reference sequence). This CDR3 contains 14 residues. Trimming at V came to 10 bases and at J to 6 bases, leaving 10 bases not matched to a gene. The CDR3 DNA is TGTGCCACTGAGGGGGGACAGGGTCTCAATGAGCAGTTCTTC. It translates to CATEGGQGLNEQFF.

This clone was detected a few times. The chain is built from TRBV30 and TRBJ2-7, with 7 bases lining up with TRBD2. The V segment lost 3 bases and the J segment 5 bases; nucleotides outside the gene matches: 10. CDR1 and CDR2 (germline): GTSNPN, SVGIG (reference sequence). The CDR3 totals 14 residues. CDR3 DNA sequence: TGTGCCTGGAGCGAAGGACTAGGGATGAACGAGCAGTACTTC. It codes for CAWSEGLGMNEQYF.

The rearrangement links TRBV11-2 to TRBJ2-7; the D is unclear. Trimming took 4 bases from V and 3 from J, leaving 16 bases between them. The CDR3 sequence is 15 residues long. Germline-derived CDR1 and CDR2 are SGHAT and FQNNGV. The CDR3 DNA sequence: TGTGCCAGCAGCTCTATAAAACGTACCGACTACGAGCAGTACTTC. Translated, it gives CASSSIKRTDYEQYF.

The chain joins TRBV4-1 to TRBJ2-7; either TRBD1 or TRBD2 may supply D (5 bases each). The germline V and J ends were trimmed by 1 base and 5 bases, with 9 bases remaining between them. Germline V gives CDR1 MGHRA, CDR2 YSYEKL. The CDR3 consists of 13 residues. The CDR3 bases are TGCGCCAGCAGCCAAGTTTCGGGGCACGAGCAGTACTTC. The encoded protein is CASSQVSGHEQYF.

This sequence joins TRBV6-5 and TRBJ2-5; 8 bases align to TRBD1. The CDR3 runs to 14 residues. From germline, CDR1 is MNHEY and CDR2 SVGAGI. Trimming took 2 bases from V and 1 from J; bases not matched to a gene: 0. CDR3 bases: TGTGCCAGCAGTTACCAGGGGGCCCAAGAGACCCAGTACTTC. Translation: CASSYQGAQETQYF.

The rearrangement links TRBV4-1 to TRBJ2-7, with 7 positions matching TRBD2. The CDR3 runs to 15 residues. Losses at the gene ends were 1 base for V and 6 bases for J; bases not matched to a gene: 9. The germline CDR1 and CDR2 sequences are MGHRA and YSYEKL. CDR3 sequence (DNA): TGCGCCAGCAGCCAAGTTCGTGTGACTAGCCGCGAGCAGTACTTC. Its protein is CASSQVRVTSREQYF.

The chain has TRBV29-1 and TRBJ2-1; 12 bases align to TRBD1. With 4 bases clipped from V and 6 bases from J, the junction kept 4 bases outside the gene matches. This CDR3 region has 14 residues. The germline V gene encodes CDR1 SQVTM and CDR2 ANQGSEA. The CDR3 spells CSVGGTGGPNEQFF. The CDR3 DNA reads as TGCAGCGTTGGTGGGACAGGGGGCCCCAATGAGCAGTTCTTC.

The chain links TRBV19 to TRBJ1-1; TRBD1 aligns across 7 bases. In germline, CDR1 is LNHDA, CDR2 SQIVND (reference sequence). The length of the CDR3 is 14 residues. Losses at the gene ends were 7 bases for V and 1 base for J; bases not matched to a gene: 6. The CDR3 spells CASNRDRENTEAFF. The CDR3 nucleotides read TGTGCCAGTAACCGGGACAGAGAGAACACTGAAGCTTTCTTT.

Only one count was recorded for this clone. The V and J genes are TRBV28 and TRBJ1-2; D is possibly TRBD1 (5 bases). The ends were cut back, 6 bases at V and 2 bases at J, with 16 bases in the middle. The CDR3 has 15 residues. CDR1 is MDHEN, CDR2 SYDVKM, per germline. This CDR3 reads CASSTRQRLNYGYTF. CDR3 in DNA: TGTGCCAGCAGCACGCGACAGAGACTCAACTATGGCTACACCTTC.

V and J are TRBV7-9 and TRBJ2-2, with a weak D call TRBD2 (5 bases). CDR3 length: 18 residues. V shed 11 bases and J shed 6 bases, with 31 bases lying between them. In germline, CDR1 is SEHNR, CDR2 FQNEAQ (reference sequence). The chain's CDR3 is CASSLDPSRPPGSGELFF. CDR3 bases: TGTGCCTCTAGCTTAGATCCTAGCCGCCCCCCGGGCTCCGGGGAGCTGTTTTTT.